This note documents a single T cell receptor beta chain sequence. The specificity of this receptor is unknown. No much larger clonotype is one base removed from it; base qualities were not supplied. These data originate in a study of blood T cell repertoires in COVID-19 (dated by TCRdb to 2018 to 2021). For context, the study as a whole: The collaborator samples originated in the United States, Italy and Spain and spanned the acute and convalescent phases of COVID-19. The prospective study material was composed of cDNA or gDNA derived from T cells, B-cell-depleted T cells, or PBMCs. Deeply sampled blood TCRbeta repertoires from subjects exposed to, actively infected with, or recovered from COVID-19 were included in the dataset. The repertoires were made available in a free public database intended to serve as a resource for research on the immune response to SARS-CoV-2. Samples were obtained from the ongoing ImmuneRACE study (first 160 participants) and from 1,000 to 1,500 subjects provided by 6 global collaborators. A de-identified subject ID, COVID-19 status, age in years and sex were almost always included in the sample metadata. Where available, HLA class I and class II types were taken from metadata supplied by the sample provider and were not determined by assay-based typing. On the study overall, not on this receptor specifically: Clinical and demographic metadata were provided uncurated, with the amount varying by source and participant.

The collaborating institutions used their own protocols to collect whole blood in K2EDTA tubes. For TCRbeta analysis, collaborators shipped samples as frozen whole blood, isolated PBMCs, or DNA extracted from either of those sample types. TCRbeta CDR3 regions were amplified from genomic DNA by means of the immunoSEQ Assay, a bias-controlled multiplex PCR. Under the source paper's analysis protocol: Within the assay, amplification of reference gene primers was used to estimate how many nucleated cells each sample contained. Sequence reads were collapsed and filtered to measure the absolute abundance of every unique TCRbeta CDR3 rearrangement. For each sample, productive Simpson clonality was calculated as the square root of Simpson's diversity index across productive rearrangements. TCRdb's version of the immuneACCESS table is confined to in-frame rearrangements and falls short of the full clone set. An unresolved V gene accounts for under half of the shortfall where checked; the remainder is of unknown origin. The D gene and trimming were derived from the DNA, and the V and J assignments and clone size from that table. Within this sample are fewer than 250,000 clones, with over 80% of them counted one time only. The top ten hold approximately 2.6% of the sample.

The sequence derives from a woman aged 65 to 85 with active or convalescent COVID-19. Source material: peripheral blood.

The DNA sequence is given as TGTGCCTGGGACAGGAATTTGAACACTGAAGCTTTCTTT. The encoded protein is CAWDRNLNTEAFF. In this chain, TRBV30 is recombined with TRBJ1-1; the D gene is possibly TRBD1, with 6 bases matching. The CDR3, cysteine through phenylalanine, is 13 amino acids long. This entry keeps only the CDR3 DNA: 39 bases, framed from base 1. CDR1 is given as GTSNPN and CDR2 as SVGIG, both from the germline V gene (reference sequence). The junction carries 10 bases between V and J, which are trimmed by 5 bases and 0 bases respectively. This CDR3, with the reference TRBV30 and TRBJ1-1 proteins standing in past its ends, gives the full variable domain SQTIHQWPATLVQPVGSPLSLECTVEGTSNPNLYWYRQAAGRGLQLLFYSVGIGQISSEVPQNLSASRPQDRQFILSSKKLLLSDSGFYLCAWDRNLNTEAFFGQGTRLTVV.